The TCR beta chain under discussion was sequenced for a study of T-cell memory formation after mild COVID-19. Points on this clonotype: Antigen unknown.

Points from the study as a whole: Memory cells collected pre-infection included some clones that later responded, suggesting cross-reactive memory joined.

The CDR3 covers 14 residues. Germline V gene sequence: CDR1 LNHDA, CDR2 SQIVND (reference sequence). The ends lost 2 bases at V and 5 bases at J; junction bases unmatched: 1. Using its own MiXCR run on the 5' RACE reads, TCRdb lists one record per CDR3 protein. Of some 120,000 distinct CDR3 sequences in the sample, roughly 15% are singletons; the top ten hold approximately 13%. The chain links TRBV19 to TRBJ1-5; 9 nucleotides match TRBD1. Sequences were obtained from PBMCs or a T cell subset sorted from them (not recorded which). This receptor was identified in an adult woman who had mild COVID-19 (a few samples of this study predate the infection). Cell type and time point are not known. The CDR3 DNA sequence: TGTGCCAGTAGTATATGGACAGGGGATCAGCCCCAGCATTTT. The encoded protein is CASSIWTGDQPQHF.